Listed below are T cell receptor beta chains from one sample, sequenced in a study of radiotherapy plus CTLA-4 blockade in lung cancer. TCRdb's table, derived via immunoSEQ multiplex PCR, lists solely in-frame clones and lacks some. The sample lists some 50,000 clones; around 80% were seen once. The material was peripheral blood, obtained from a patient treated with radiotherapy plus ipilimumab. The source of these receptors is a human donor with non-small cell lung cancer who had a partial response to radiotherapy plus ipilimumab. CDR3s include the opening cysteine and the closing phenylalanine or tryptophan. Size values are once, few and many counts, or a class for expanded clones, and some rows have none.

j_call v_call clone_size cdr3_aa
TRBJ2-5 TRBV5-6 NA CASNPWAGETQYF
TRBJ2-1 TRBV9 NA CASSGGGGWNNEQFF
TRBJ2-2 TRBV27 NA CASSLSPLLTGELFF
TRBJ1-5 TRBV5-8 NA CASSYGTASGQPQHF
TRBJ2-3 TRBV4-2 NA CASSLGLAGDTQYF
TRBJ1-1 TRBV30 NA CAWSVRGAGTEAFF
TRBJ1-1 TRBV10-2 NA CASSHEDTEAFF
TRBJ1-2 TRBV9 once CASSAGQGVGYGYTF
TRBJ1-4 TRBV2 once CASSEWTGIEKLFF
TRBJ1-5 TRBV10-3 NA CAISDSNRGYQPQHF
TRBJ2-7 TRBV9 NA CASSARDRGYEQYF
TRBJ2-3 TRBV7-2 once CASSQLGPDTQYF
TRBJ2-2 TRBV28 once CASSLARGELFF
TRBJ2-6 TRBV14 NA CASSQDSFLGGQGFTGANVLTF
TRBJ2-3 TRBV7-9 NA CASSPGTSTTDTQYF
TRBJ2-7 TRBV7-9 NA CASSSSGRGKQYF
TRBJ1-1 TRBV15 NA CATSRGEGQGNTEAFF
TRBJ2-2 TRBV5-7 NA CASSLRDRATGELFF
TRBJ1-1 TRBV21-1 NA CASSARPDKNTEAFF
TRBJ2-1 TRBV30 NA CAWSVSASYNEQFF
TRBJ2-3 TRBV5-4 once CASSPWTGGGPDTQYF
TRBJ1-1 TRBV6-5 few CASSVWQSNTEAFF
TRBJ2-7 TRBV5-1 medium-sized CASSLDLGHSYEQYF
TRBJ1-1 TRBV10-2 NA CASLQGTEAFF
TRBJ2-2 TRBV10-2 NA CASTRAPGQSGELFF
TRBJ1-2 TRBV6-5 NA CASRPQGRDYGYTF
TRBJ1-6 TRBV7-8 NA CASSPAGGAPLHF
TRBJ2-3 TRBV23-1 NA CASTPGQWGAVSGGAKVTDTQYF
TRBJ2-7 TRBV5-5 NA CASSLKAGSQVGYEQYF
TRBJ1-1 TRBV29-1 few CSVLDRATEAFF
TRBJ1-1 TRBV5-4 NA CASSLVGQRTEAFF
TRBJ2-3 TRBV5-1 once CASSSIETLSTDTQYF
TRBJ2-7 TRBV29-1 few CSARAGAGYEQYF